One T cell receptor (beta chain) is described in this entry. The target antigen is unknown. The CDR3 is 17 amino acids. The trim removed 3 bases at V and 1 base at J, leaving 11 bases unmatched. These data belong to a study of T cell responses to AZD1222 COVID-19 vaccine. Findings of the study overall: There were vaccine-associated CD4 TCRs across spike, dominant at 160-218 and 743-854. White British people made up most donors, females outnumbered males, and clonal diversity was possibly underestimated.

Assay used: immunoSEQ multiplex PCR; TCRdb lists only in-frame clones, some missing. The repertoire consists of about 140,000 clones, with 92% occurring once and the leading ten covering approximately 4.8%. This TCR was sampled from an adult in good health. This material consisted of peripheral blood, taken on day 0 of AZD1222 vaccination. This sequence joins TRBV5-3 and TRBJ1-1, with 8 bases matching TRBD1. TRBV5-3 is annotated as an ORF whose role is uncertain. The CDR3 bases are TGTGCCAGAAGCTCGTCAGGGGGCGATTCCCCGAACACTGAAGCTTTCTTT. Amino acids: CARSSSGGDSPNTEAFF.